The 5 T cell receptor beta chains below come from one sample, sequenced in a study of technical replicates of blood from several donors. Sequencing was performed with immunoSEQ multiplex PCR; in TCRdb, only in-frame clones are kept and a portion is missing. The table has about 100,000 clones, nearly 97% seen once. The specimen sequenced was T cells isolated from PBMCs. Every receptor here comes from a human donor in good health.

J is TRBJ2-2 and V is TRBV7-9; D perhaps matches TRBD1 (6 bases). This CDR3 is built from 16 residues. V lost 0 bases and J 2 bases, leaving 10 bases between the germline ends. Germline V CDR1 and CDR2: SEHNR, FQNEAQ (reference sequence). The CDR3: CASSLARGPNTGELFF. The CDR3 DNA sequence: TGTGCCAGCAGCTTAGCCAGGGGCCCCAACACCGGGGAGCTGTTTTTT.

This clone appeared a single time. The V and J genes are TRBV19 and TRBJ2-1; TRBD1 aligns across 7 bases. This CDR3 has 15 residues. The germline CDR1 and CDR2 sequences are LNHDA and SQIVND (reference sequence). Losses at the gene ends were 10 bases for V and 0 bases for J; bases not matched to a gene: 9. CDR3 bases: TGTGCCATCGCAACAGGGGCCAGCTCCTACAATGAGCAGTTCTTC. Amino acids: CAIATGASSYNEQFF.

The chain joins TRBV9 to TRBJ2-1; possible D gene TRBD1, 5 bases. The CDR3 is 14 residues long. Germline lookup yields CDR1 SGDLS and CDR2 YYNGEE. The V end lost 1 base, the J end lost 4 bases, and 9 bases lay between the germline ends. The CDR3 DNA reads as TGTGCCAGCAGCGTAACAGGCCTATACAATGAGCAGTTCTTC. This encodes CASSVTGLYNEQFF.

This rearrangement joins TRBV28 to TRBJ1-1, with TRBD1 identical over 8 bases. Germline CDR1 reads MDHEN; CDR2 reads SYDVKM. The CDR3 loop spans 17 amino acids. J gave up 0 bases and V 3 bases, and 9 bases lay outside the gene matches. CDR3 sequence reads: CASSFGQGNSMNTEAFF. CDR3 nucleotides: TGTGCCAGCAGTTTCGGACAGGGAAACTCCATGAACACTGAAGCTTTCTTT.

The V and J genes are TRBV30 and TRBJ1-6; 9 bases are a match to TRBD1. CDR1 and CDR2 from the germline V gene are GTSNPN and SVGIG (reference sequence). After removal of 5 bases from V and 9 bases from J, the junction contained 5 bases not matched to a gene. The CDR3 is 13 amino acids. CDR3 in DNA: TGTGCCTGGGGAGGACAGGGGTCTTCACCCCTCCACTTT. It encodes CAWGGQGSSPLHF.